Reported below is one TCR beta chain. No antigen is known for it. Researchers divided each subset's genomic DNA evenly across several immunoSEQ plates. Sorted-subset replicate PCR reactions were performed with approximately 200 ng DNA, corresponding to 25,000 to 35,000 T cell genomes. TCRdb keeps only in-frame clones here, not all; method: immunoSEQ multiplex PCR. The data contain fewer than 850,000 clones, just over 95% of them singletons. This sample is drawn from a study of shared clonotypes between healthy human individuals. In germline, CDR1 is SGDLS, CDR2 YYNGEE. The CDR3 contains 15 residues. V was cut by 1 base and J by 2 bases, with 10 bases left in between. Study-wide results and caveats: Naive subsets tended to show greater estimated richness than memory subsets. A handful of donors held approximately 4.6% of naive CD4 clonotypes in common.

Only CD45RO-negative cells positively selected for CCR7 counted as naive CD8 cells, so terminally differentiated effector memory CD45RA+ cells were excluded. The specimen was naive CD8+ T cells sorted from blood. The receptor comes from a man aged 25 to 40 in good health. This chain connects TRBV9 to TRBJ1-5; D possibly corresponds to TRBD1 (6 bases). CDR3 sequence: CASSVTGLGNQPQHF. The CDR3 DNA reads as TGTGCCAGCAGCGTAACAGGGCTTGGCAATCAGCCCCAGCATTTT.